This TCR beta chain was retrieved from a study of PD-1 blockade in classical Hodgkin lymphoma. Study in general: Patients were given intravenous nivolumab, 3 mg/kg, every 2 weeks. Findings of the study overall: Diversity similar to that of newly diagnosed patients was seen at baseline in complete responders. At C4D1, TCR diversity had climbed significantly for CD4+ cells, though not for CD8+ cells. Nothing has yet pinned down what causes the repertoire differences, possibly disease activity or prior therapy.

Sample time point: cycle 4 day 1 (C4D1), after more than five weeks of nivolumab. Every patient had relapsed following autologous stem cell transplantation, and cohorts differed in brentuximab vedotin exposure. TCRdb keeps only in-frame clones here, not all; method: immunoSEQ multiplex PCR. The profile shows 30,000 to 50,000 clones, about three quarters of them singletons. To note about this clone: Antigen specificity is unknown.

Germline V gene sequence: CDR1 LNHDA, CDR2 SQIVND (reference sequence). V lost 1 base to trimming and J lost 4 bases, with 17 bases between them. This CDR3 has 16 residues. Sequencing used peripheral blood mononuclear cells (PBMCs), obtained before the fourth cycle of nivolumab. The rearrangement joins TRBV19 to TRBJ2-7; weak D call: TRBD2 (6 bases). The TCR sequence derives from a human donor with classical Hodgkin lymphoma. The CDR3 coding sequence is TGTGCCAGTAGTATAGCTTTTAGGATTGGAGGGTACGAGCAGTACTTC. Its translation is CASSIAFRIGGYEQYF.